Presented here are 30 T cell receptor beta chains from one specimen sequenced in a study of blood T cell repertoires in COVID-19 (dated by TCRdb to the early 2020s). The library was made by the immunoSEQ multiplex PCR assay. TCRdb limited this immuneACCESS table to in-frame rearrangements with V and J called. A share of clones is missing; checked studies link under half to unresolved V genes, and the rest is unexplained. The sample data list roughly 120,000 clones, and 72% of these were observed just once. The ten largest clones represent over 6% of the sample. The material sequenced was peripheral blood. All receptors derive from a woman in her fifties or sixties with acute or convalescent COVID-19.

In this sample, this clone turned up a few times. The rearrangement links TRBV11-3 to TRBJ2-3; 10 bases fit TRBD2. Germline assignment: CDR1 SGHNT and CDR2 YENEEA. The CDR3 contains 16 residues. The V gene end was trimmed by 5 bases and the J gene end by 4 bases; junction bases not matched to a gene: 9. The CDR3 loop reads CASSPEAGGRADTQYF. DNA of the CDR3: TGTGCCAGCAGCCCCGAAGCGGGGGGGCGGGCAGATACGCAGTATTTT.

The chain combines TRBV5-4 with TRBJ1-3; TRBD1 might be the D (6 bases). V shed 3 bases and J shed 0 bases, with 13 bases lying between them. Germline loops: CDR1 SGHNT, CDR2 YYREEE (reference sequence). This CDR3 is 16 amino acids long. The CDR3 protein is CASSSDSQNSGNTIYF. The CDR3 DNA follows: TGTGCCAGCAGCTCGGACAGTCAGAACTCTGGAAACACCATATATTTT.

The chain carries TRBV24-1 and TRBJ1-2; 7 positions agree with TRBD1. CDR1 is KGHDR, CDR2 SFDVKD, per germline. The CDR3 contains 13 residues. V lost 9 bases, J lost 4 bases, and 7 bases stayed unmatched. The CDR3 DNA sequence: TGTGCCACCCAAAGACAGGGAGGCTATGGCTACACCTTC. Translation gives CATQRQGGYGYTF.

The chain employs TRBV25-1 and TRBJ2-2; the D gene is possibly TRBD1 (5 bases). Germline V gene sequence: CDR1 MGHDK, CDR2 SYGVNS. The CDR3 contains 15 residues. Trimming stripped 4 bases from V and 1 base from J, with 10 bases between. CDR3 region: CASSGRQLNTGELFF. The CDR3 DNA reads TGTGCCAGCAGTGGGCGACAGCTGAACACCGGGGAGCTGTTTTTT. Variable domain in full (rest from reference TRBV25-1 and TRBJ2-2): EADIYQTPRYLVIGTGKKITLECSQTMGHDKMYWYQQDPGMELHLIHYSYGVNSTEKGDLSSESTVSRIRTEHFPLTLESARPSHTSQYLCASSGRQLNTGELFFGEGSRLTVL.

This chain joins TRBV3-1 (or the pseudogene TRBV3-2) and TRBJ2-5; D is perhaps TRBD1 (6 bases). With 11 bases removed from V and 1 base from J, the gap between germline ends came to 23 bases. CDR3 length: 16 amino acids. Looked up from germline, CDR1 is LGHDT and CDR2 is YNNKEL (reference sequence). CDR3 bases: TGTGCCGCCTTCCTCCGGCAGGGGACAATCCAAGAGACCCAGTACTTC. Protein product: CAAFLRQGTIQETQYF.

The V call is TRBV9, the J call TRBJ2-7; D remains ambiguous. Trimming removed 0 bases from V and 6 bases from J, with 19 bases in between. The CDR3 is 16 amino acids. The germline V gene encodes CDR1 SGDLS and CDR2 YYNGEE. The CDR3 region is CASSVANSNPPGEQYF. The CDR3 DNA reads as TGTGCCAGCAGCGTAGCTAACTCGAACCCTCCTGGCGAGCAGTACTTC.

This chain connects TRBV14 to TRBJ2-7; tentatively, D is TRBD1 (6 bases). This CDR3 region has 14 residues. The V gene lost 4 bases and the J gene lost 3 bases, with 13 bases spanning the gap. Germline V lookup: CDR1 SGHDN, CDR2 FVKESK. This chain's CDR3 is CASSPDSQHYEQYF. Here the CDR3 DNA reads TGTGCCAGCAGCCCGGACAGTCAACACTACGAGCAGTACTTC.

The gene calls are TRBV15 and TRBJ1-5, with 8 bases lining up with TRBD1. With V trimmed by 3 bases and J by 3 bases, 4 bases remained unmatched. CDR1 LNHNV and CDR2 YYDKDF come from the germline V gene (reference sequence). The CDR3 runs to 15 residues. The CDR3 nucleotides are TGTGCCACCAGCAGGGAGACAGGGGTCAATCAGCCCCAGCATTTT. Translating it yields CATSRETGVNQPQHF.

The J gene is TRBJ2-1, the V gene TRBV7-2; D is perhaps TRBD2 (6 bases). This CDR3 has 15 amino acids. Germline loops: CDR1 SGHTA, CDR2 FQGNSA. Trimming left V 0 bases short and J 2 bases short, with 8 bases between. The CDR3 here is CASSLASGTYNEQFF. The CDR3 DNA follows: TGTGCCAGCAGCTTAGCTAGCGGTACCTACAATGAGCAGTTCTTC.

The chain joins TRBV30 to TRBJ2-7, with TRBD1 identical over 7 bases. This CDR3 has 12 amino acids. Germline V gene sequence: CDR1 GTSNPN, CDR2 SVGIG (reference sequence). Unmatched junction bases numbered 6, after V lost 2 bases and J lost 8 bases. Here the CDR3 reads CAWSRDREKQYF. CDR3 DNA sequence: TGTGCCTGGAGTCGCGACAGGGAGAAGCAGTACTTC.

Concerning this clone itself: The sample carries other DNA sequences with the same CDR3. V is TRBV5-1 and J is TRBJ2-3; D might be TRBD1 (5 bases). V lost 0 bases and J 3 bases, leaving 14 bases between the germline ends. The germline V gene encodes CDR1 SGHRS and CDR2 YFSETQ. The CDR3 covers 16 residues. The CDR3 nucleotides are TGCGCCAGCAGCTTGGCCAGCAGGGTAGGAACAGATACGCAGTATTTT. Amino acid sequence: CASSLASRVGTDTQYF.

The chain employs TRBV7-3 and TRBJ2-3; 8 nucleotides agree with TRBD1. CDR1 SGHTA and CDR2 FQGTGA come from the germline V gene. J lost 4 bases, V lost 5 bases, and 8 bases had no gene match. CDR3 length equals 15 residues. Here the CDR3 reads CASSPTGAISDTQYF. In DNA, the CDR3 is TGTGCCAGCAGCCCGACAGGGGCAATTTCAGATACGCAGTATTTT.

This rearrangement joins TRBV19 to TRBJ2-5; TRBD2 matches at 8 bases. The CDR3 sequence is 17 residues long. Germline V gives CDR1 LNHDA, CDR2 SQIVND (reference sequence). V lost 4 bases, J lost 2 bases, and 12 bases stayed unmatched. The CDR3 sequence is CASSKGSLAGAQETQYF. CDR3 nucleotides: TGTGCCAGTAGTAAGGGATCCCTAGCGGGTGCTCAAGAGACCCAGTACTTC.

In nucleotides, the CDR3 is TGTGCCAGCAGTTTATTACGGGAGACCCAGTACTTC. It yields the protein CASSLLRETQYF. This chain connects TRBV28 to TRBJ2-5; no clear D gene. This CDR3 region has 12 residues. V lost 1 base to trimming and J lost 5 bases, with 5 bases between them. The germline gives CDR1 MDHEN, CDR2 SYDVKM.

The chain has TRBV5-1 and TRBJ1-2, with D maybe TRBD1 (5 bases). This CDR3 is built from 14 residues. The V and J ends lost 0 bases and 7 bases respectively, with 13 bases between them. Germline V gene data show CDR1 as SGHRS and CDR2 as YFSETQ. The CDR3 nucleotides are TGCGCCAGCAGCTTGGTTCAAAGGGGCAGTGGCTACACCTTC. Its protein product is CASSLVQRGSGYTF. The full variable domain, with the rest looked up from reference TRBV5-1 and TRBJ1-2, is KAGVTQTPRYLIKTRGQQVTLSCSPISGHRSVSWYQQTPGQGLQFLFEYFSETQRNKGNFPGRFSGRQFSNSRSEMNVSTLELGDSALYLCASSLVQRGSGYTFGSGTRLTVV.

The rearrangement uses TRBV5-1 and TRBJ2-7; the D gene is possibly TRBD1 (5 bases). The V gene lost 8 bases and the J gene lost 4 bases, with 13 bases spanning the gap. Looked up from germline, CDR1 is SGHRS and CDR2 is YFSETQ. The CDR3 spans 12 residues. CDR3 in DNA: TGCGCCAGAGACAGTTGGTTGTACGAGCAGTACTTC. Its protein is CARDSWLYEQYF.

V is TRBV19 and J is TRBJ2-1, with TRBD1 identical over 12 bases. V trimming: 7 bases; J trimming: 9 bases; junction bases outside the gene matches: 7. Per germline, CDR1 LNHDA and CDR2 SQIVND (reference sequence). CDR3 length: 14 residues. The DNA of the CDR3 is TGTGCCAGTATGGGACAGGGGGCGAAGGGTGAGCAGTTCTTC. It yields the protein CASMGQGAKGEQFF.

The chain recombines TRBV10-3 with TRBJ2-1; 8 positions agree with TRBD1. This CDR3 contains 15 residues. Germline-derived CDR1 and CDR2 are ENHRY and SYGVKD. Trimming cost V 6 bases and J 5 bases; bases outside gene matches: 9. The CDR3: CAIRGSGTGNNEQFF. CDR3 coding DNA: TGTGCCATCAGAGGCTCCGGGACAGGCAACAATGAGCAGTTCTTC.

The rearrangement links TRBV2 to TRBJ2-1; 7 bases line up with TRBD2. The CDR3 runs 16 residues. Germline lookup yields CDR1 SNHLY and CDR2 FYNNEI. J lost 3 bases, V lost 4 bases, and 9 bases had no gene match. CDR3 region: CASSGFGGGNYNEQFF. CDR3 DNA: TGTGCCAGCAGTGGGTTCGGCGGGGGAAACTACAATGAGCAGTTCTTC.

This sequence joins TRBV18 and TRBJ1-2; D is ambiguous. Germline CDR1 KGHSH, CDR2 LQKENI. The germline V and J ends were trimmed by 3 bases and 9 bases, with 11 bases remaining between them. The CDR3 consists of 12 residues. The CDR3: CASSPFQASYTF. Here the CDR3 DNA reads TGTGCCAGCTCACCTTTCCAGGCAAGCTACACCTTC. Full variable domain (outside the CDR3, taken from reference TRBV18 and TRBJ1-2): NAGVMQNPRHLVRRRGQEARLRCSPMKGHSHVYWYRQLPEEGLKFMVYLQKENIIDESGMPKERFSAEFPKEGPSILRIQQVVRGDSAAYFCASSPFQASYTFGSGTRLTVV.

The rearrangement joins TRBV10-2 to TRBJ2-2, with a weak D call TRBD2 (6 bases). V lost 4 bases, J lost 1 base, and 13 bases lay in between. CDR3 size: 16 residues. Germline-derived CDR1 and CDR2 are WSHSY and SAAADI. CDR3 sequence: CASSARAGLNTGELFF. As DNA, the CDR3 is TGCGCCAGCAGTGCAAGAGCGGGCTTGAACACCGGGGAGCTGTTTTTT.

V and J are TRBV19 and TRBJ1-5, with 10 bases aligning to TRBD1. The CDR3 covers 18 residues. The germline gives CDR1 LNHDA, CDR2 SQIVND (reference sequence). The V segment lost 6 bases and the J segment 2 bases; nucleotides outside the gene matches: 13. For the CDR3, the DNA is TGTGCCAGTAGACCGGGACAGGGGAGGTACGTCGGCAATCAGCCCCAGCATTTT. Its translation is CASRPGQGRYVGNQPQHF.

The rearrangement uses TRBV30 and TRBJ1-1; D gene unclear. V dropped 1 base and J dropped 3 bases, with 6 bases sitting between them. Germline CDR1 and CDR2: GTSNPN and SVGIG (reference sequence). This CDR3 has 12 residues. CDR3 sequence (DNA): TGTGCCTGGAGTGACCCGGACACTGAAGCTTTCTTT. As protein: CAWSDPDTEAFF.

CDR3 amino acids: CASSPGGTGYSEKLFF. The CDR3 DNA reads TGCGCCAGCAGCCCTGGTGGGACAGGGTATAGTGAAAAACTGTTTTTT. The chain recombines TRBV4-1 with TRBJ1-4, with 9 bases that match TRBD1. CDR1 and CDR2 from the germline V gene are MGHRA and YSYEKL. The CDR3 length is 16 residues. The ends lost 4 bases at V and 7 bases at J; junction bases unmatched: 10.

The gene calls are TRBV18 and TRBJ1-1; 12 bases match TRBD1. The V gene's germline CDR1 is KGHSH and CDR2 LQKENI. V lost 4 bases, J lost 6 bases, and 15 bases stayed unmatched. CDR3 length: 18 amino acids. CDR3 in DNA: TGTGCCAGCTCACTAAGCCCGGGACAGGGGGCGCTTGTGGCTGAAGCTTTCTTT. It translates to CASSLSPGQGALVAEAFF.

V gene TRBV10-3 combines with J gene TRBJ2-7; 9 positions match TRBD2. Germline CDR1 ENHRY, CDR2 SYGVKD. J gave up 1 base and V 7 bases, and 5 bases lay outside the gene matches. The length of the CDR3 is 14 residues. CDR3 nucleotides: TGTGCCATCACCGAGACTAGCGGTTCCTACGAGCAGTACTTC. It is translated as CAITETSGSYEQYF.

The chain is built from TRBV18 and TRBJ1-2; TRBD1 matches at 7 bases. V lost 4 bases and J lost 5; bases outside the gene matches: 4. This CDR3 comprises 13 residues. The germline V gene has CDR1 KGHSH and CDR2 LQKENI. CDR3 bases: TGTGCCAGCTCACTTGGGACAGAATATGGCTACACCTTC. This gives the protein CASSLGTEYGYTF.

This clone was seen ten or more times. The V and J genes are TRBV27 and TRBJ1-3, with TRBD1 matching 8 bases. CDR3 size: 13 residues. V shed 2 bases, J shed 8 bases, and the junction held 2 bases outside the gene matches. CDR1 MNHEY and CDR2 SMNVEV come from the germline V gene (reference sequence). CDR3 protein: CASSLRQGHTIYF. DNA of the CDR3: TGTGCCAGCAGTTTAAGACAGGGGCACACCATATATTTT.

This chain connects TRBV3-1 (or the pseudogene TRBV3-2) to TRBJ2-1, with D unclear. This CDR3 has 16 residues. Trimming removed 3 bases at V and 0 bases at J, with 12 bases between. The germline V gene encodes CDR1 LGHDT and CDR2 YNNKEL (reference sequence). In DNA, the CDR3 is TGTGCCAGCAGCCAGTCACGGGTGAGCTCCTACAATGAGCAGTTCTTC. This codes for CASSQSRVSSYNEQFF.

The chain combines TRBV4-2 with TRBJ2-7; 12 positions match TRBD2. The junction had 6 bases not matched to a gene; V was cut back by 4 bases and J by 2 bases. The germline CDR1 and CDR2 sequences are LGHNA and YNFKEQ. The length of the CDR3 is 16 residues. CDR3 protein: CASSLRSSGGAYEQYF. CDR3 in DNA: TGTGCCAGCAGCCTCCGGTCTAGCGGGGGGGCCTACGAGCAGTACTTC.